What follows describes a single TCR beta chain. Its antigen is currently unknown. Primers included in the PCR were 60 Vbeta and 13 Jbeta primers. Only in-frame clones appear in the TCRdb table, and some are missing; sequencing was by immunoSEQ multiplex PCR. The sample holds about 140,000 clones, approximately 80% seen once. The sample originates from a study of cytomegalovirus exposure and HLA in healthy donors. Study summary: Some 90 million unique TCRs from HLA-typed donors were held in an early data release. Overall study findings and caveats: Equally common other TCR beta chains were less clonally expanded than HLA-associated ones, a later analysis found. The majority of TCR sequences were rare, yet some public TCRs appeared in many donors.

The germline CDR1 and CDR2 sequences are SGHVS and FQNEAQ. There are 13 residues in the CDR3. V was shortened by 1 base and J by 5 bases, with 6 bases between the two germline ends. The sample taken for sequencing was PBMCs. This receptor was taken from a woman aged 60-70 years in good health and CMV-seropositive. The chain employs TRBV7-8 and TRBJ1-5; D is ambiguous. The CDR3 DNA is TGTGCCAGCAGCTTAGTGGAGTATCAGCCCCAGCATTTT. It translates to CASSLVEYQPQHF. The full variable domain, its missing parts supplied by reference TRBV7-8 and TRBJ1-5, is GAGVSQSPRYKVAKRGQDVALRCDPISGHVSLFWYQQALGQGPEFLTYFQNEAQLDKSGLPSDRFFAERPEGSVSTLKIQRTQQEDSAVYLCASSLVEYQPQHFGDGTRLSIL.